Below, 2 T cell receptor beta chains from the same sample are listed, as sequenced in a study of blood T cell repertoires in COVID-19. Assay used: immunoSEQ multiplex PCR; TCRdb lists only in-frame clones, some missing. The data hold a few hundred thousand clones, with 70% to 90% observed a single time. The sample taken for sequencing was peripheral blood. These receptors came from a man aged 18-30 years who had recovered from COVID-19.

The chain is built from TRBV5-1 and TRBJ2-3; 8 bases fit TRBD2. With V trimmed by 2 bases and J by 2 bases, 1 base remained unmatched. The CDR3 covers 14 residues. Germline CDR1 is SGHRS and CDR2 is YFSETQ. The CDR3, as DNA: TGCGCCAGCAGCTTTAGCGGGGTCACAGATACGCAGTATTTT. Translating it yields CASSFSGVTDTQYF.

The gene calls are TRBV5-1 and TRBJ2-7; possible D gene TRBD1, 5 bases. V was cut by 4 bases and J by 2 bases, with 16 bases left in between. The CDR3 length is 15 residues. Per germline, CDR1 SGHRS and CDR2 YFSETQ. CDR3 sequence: CASSPKDRTTYEQYF. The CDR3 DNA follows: TGCGCCAGCAGCCCTAAAGACAGAACGACCTACGAGCAGTACTTC.